This TCR beta chain comes out of a study of T cell responses to AZD1222 COVID-19 vaccine. Study-level information: Pooling of second doses given at about 4 or about 12 weeks was done.

Turning to this clone: What it binds is not known.

Germline loops: CDR1 MNHEY, CDR2 SVGAGI. CDR3 length equals 12 residues. The V end lost 11 bases, the J end lost 7 bases, and 15 bases lay between the germline ends. Whole-study findings and limits: Clonal diversity may have been underestimated, and the donors were mostly white British, with more females than males.

The repertoire was sequenced with immunoSEQ multiplex PCR; TCRdb's copy has only in-frame clones and lacks some. Of 130,000 or so clones listed, about 90% are singletons. Sequencing was performed on peripheral blood, taken on day 0 of AZD1222 vaccination. The chain links TRBV6-5 to TRBJ1-3; no definite D call. This TCR derives from an adult in good health. CDR3 DNA sequence: TGTGCCGTACAAGGTCCGGGGAACACCATATATTTT. Amino acid sequence: CAVQGPGNTIYF.